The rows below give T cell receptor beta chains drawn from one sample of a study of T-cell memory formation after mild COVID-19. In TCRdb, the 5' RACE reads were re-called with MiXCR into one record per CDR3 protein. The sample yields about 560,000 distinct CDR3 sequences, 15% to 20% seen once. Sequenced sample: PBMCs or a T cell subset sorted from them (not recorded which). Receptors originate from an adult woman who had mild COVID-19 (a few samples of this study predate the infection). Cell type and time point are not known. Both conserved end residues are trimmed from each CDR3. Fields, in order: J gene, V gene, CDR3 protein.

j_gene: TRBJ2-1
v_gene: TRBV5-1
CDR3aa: ASSLVAGTQF

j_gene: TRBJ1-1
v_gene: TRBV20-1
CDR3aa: SARGDRVTEAF

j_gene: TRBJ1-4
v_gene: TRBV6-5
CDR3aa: ASSYGQGIGKLF

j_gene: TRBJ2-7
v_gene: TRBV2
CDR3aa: ASSSTYRGEQY

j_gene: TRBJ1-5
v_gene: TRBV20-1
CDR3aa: SARRDSQGGPQH

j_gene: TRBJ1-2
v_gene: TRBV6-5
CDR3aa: ASSWTENYGYT

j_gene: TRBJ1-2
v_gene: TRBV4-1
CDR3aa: ASSQVFRIGHYGYT

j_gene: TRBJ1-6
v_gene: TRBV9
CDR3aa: ASSVGGGLGSPLH

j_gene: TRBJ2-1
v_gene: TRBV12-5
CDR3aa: ASGALLWGFRGRESYNEQF

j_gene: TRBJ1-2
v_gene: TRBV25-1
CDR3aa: ASSESRDGINYGYT

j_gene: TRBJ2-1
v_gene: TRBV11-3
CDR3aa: ASSLGSVNEQF

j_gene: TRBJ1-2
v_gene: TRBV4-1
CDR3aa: ASSQVRGARDYGYT

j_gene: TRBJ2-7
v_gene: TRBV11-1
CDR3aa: ASSLAPPRTGGVGEQY

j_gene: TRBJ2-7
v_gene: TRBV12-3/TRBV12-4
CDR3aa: ASSLAGTGGPYEQY

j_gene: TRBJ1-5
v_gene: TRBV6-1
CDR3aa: ASSEMEPQH

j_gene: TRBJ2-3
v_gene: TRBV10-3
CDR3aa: ASQGQGTDTQY

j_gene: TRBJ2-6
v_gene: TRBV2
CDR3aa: ASNHGRSGANVLT

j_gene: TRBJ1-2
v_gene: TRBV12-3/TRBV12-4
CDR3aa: ASGGAAARGYT

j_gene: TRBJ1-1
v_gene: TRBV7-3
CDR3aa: ASSLGAGSTEAF

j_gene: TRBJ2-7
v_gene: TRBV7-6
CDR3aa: ASSQAGPSYEQY

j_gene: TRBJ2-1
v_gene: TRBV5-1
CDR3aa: ASTPLAGEYNEQF

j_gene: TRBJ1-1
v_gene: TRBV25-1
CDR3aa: ASSEGTEAF

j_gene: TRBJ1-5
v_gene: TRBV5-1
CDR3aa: ASRQDGSNQPQH

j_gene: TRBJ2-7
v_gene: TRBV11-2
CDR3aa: ASSNSIAYEQY

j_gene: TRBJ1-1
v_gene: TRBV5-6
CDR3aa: ASSLGRAGTEAF

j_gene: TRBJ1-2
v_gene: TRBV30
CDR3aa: AWSGWDGYGYT

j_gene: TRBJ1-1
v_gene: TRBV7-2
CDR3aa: ASSFSGTGGRTEAF

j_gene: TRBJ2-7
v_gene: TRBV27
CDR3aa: ASSSAEGWNEQY